This is a list of T cell receptor beta chains from one sample in a study of a mutant IDH1 vaccine in newly diagnosed glioma. Libraries were prepared by immunoSEQ multiplex PCR; TCRdb keeps only in-frame clonotypes and omits some of them. The sample lists about 42,000 clones, about 83% occurring once. Their antigen targets remain unknown. The sequencing here drew on PBMCs, taken from a glioma patient whose treatment included an IDH1 peptide vaccine. The receptor set was obtained from a woman between 45 and 60 years old with glioma. The conserved cysteine and the conserved F or W are not part of the CDR3 here. D genes are given only for firm matches.

d_gene: -
v_gene: TRBV11-2
j_gene: TRBJ2-3
CDR3aa: ASSFRGFGADTQY

d_gene: TRBD2
v_gene: TRBV4-1
j_gene: TRBJ2-4
CDR3aa: ASSQTSSGGDLAKNIQY

d_gene: TRBD1
v_gene: TRBV6-5
j_gene: TRBJ1-3
CDR3aa: ASSAQGAGNTIY

d_gene: -
v_gene: TRBV2
j_gene: TRBJ1-1
CDR3aa: ASGVRVSTEAF

d_gene: TRBD2
v_gene: TRBV6-6
j_gene: TRBJ2-5
CDR3aa: ASAGGYQETQY

d_gene: TRBD1
v_gene: TRBV19
j_gene: TRBJ2-3
CDR3aa: ASSAPPGTGTDTQY

d_gene: -
v_gene: TRBV2
j_gene: TRBJ2-3
CDR3aa: ASAVTSRRGTDTQY

d_gene: TRBD2
v_gene: TRBV2
j_gene: TRBJ2-3
CDR3aa: ASSESAGGTDTQY

d_gene: -
v_gene: TRBV7-2
j_gene: TRBJ1-1
CDR3aa: ASSFGLMNTEAF

d_gene: TRBD2
v_gene: TRBV5-1
j_gene: TRBJ2-2
CDR3aa: ASSPGLAGGDWNTGELF

d_gene: TRBD2
v_gene: TRBV7-2
j_gene: TRBJ2-7
CDR3aa: ASSLGSGGYEQY

d_gene: TRBD2
v_gene: TRBV5-4
j_gene: TRBJ2-3
CDR3aa: ASRYGGGPTDTQY

d_gene: -
v_gene: TRBV19
j_gene: TRBJ2-7
CDR3aa: ASSIGGAAYEQY

d_gene: -
v_gene: TRBV18
j_gene: TRBJ1-4
CDR3aa: ASSPGTNEKLF

d_gene: TRBD1
v_gene: TRBV15
j_gene: TRBJ2-1
CDR3aa: ATSSGQGSGLNEQF

d_gene: -
v_gene: TRBV7-8
j_gene: TRBJ2-7
CDR3aa: ASSLRLGYEQY

d_gene: -
v_gene: TRBV7-6
j_gene: TRBJ1-5
CDR3aa: ASSRGSNQPQH

d_gene: TRBD1
v_gene: TRBV7-9
j_gene: TRBJ1-3
CDR3aa: ASSLRDRGHTIY

d_gene: -
v_gene: TRBV6-4
j_gene: TRBJ2-2
CDR3aa: ASSDRNTGELF

d_gene: -
v_gene: TRBV9
j_gene: TRBJ2-6
CDR3aa: ASSSTLSGANVLT

d_gene: TRBD1
v_gene: TRBV5-1
j_gene: TRBJ1-2
CDR3aa: ASSSGTGDYGYT

d_gene: -
v_gene: TRBV30
j_gene: TRBJ1-5
CDR3aa: AWSVAVQPQH